Shown below are 22 T cell receptor beta chains from a single sample sequenced in a study of human T cells and chemical hapten exposure. TCRdb analysed the RACE reads with MiXCR anew, one entry per CDR3 protein. This table has some 400,000 distinct CDR3 sequences, roughly 5.3% appearing once. Time point specified: pre-sensitization, week 0. Treatment defined: therapeutic diphenylcyclopropenone sensitization with weekly scalp DPC. The sample was whole blood, taken in connection with sensitization to the hapten diphenylcyclopropenone (DPC). These receptors came from a woman between 50 and 59 years old with alopecia areata. Some clones in this sample may be carry-over from other donors' samples.

A few counts support this clonotype. The chain couples TRBV5-8 to TRBJ2-7; D uncertain. CDR1 and CDR2 (germline): SGHTS, YDEGEE. V lost 7 bases to trimming and J lost 2 bases, with 7 bases between them. The CDR3 has 11 residues. The CDR3 DNA sequence: TGTGCCAGCGGCTGGGCCTACGAGCAGTACTTC. Protein product: CASGWAYEQYF.

J is TRBJ2-7 and V is TRBV10-3; weak D call: TRBD2 (7 bases). Trimming took 0 bases from V and 2 from J, leaving 14 bases between them. This CDR3 has 16 residues. Germline loops: CDR1 ENHRY, CDR2 SYGVKD. The DNA of the CDR3 is TGTGCCATCAGTGAGTCGGTAGGGGGAGGGACCTACGAGCAGTACTTC. Translated, it gives CAISESVGGGTYEQYF.

The table lists this clonotype with many counts. The chain couples TRBV28 to TRBJ2-3; D gene unclear. This CDR3 comprises 15 residues. Trimming removed 3 bases at V and 3 bases at J, with 13 bases between. Germline-derived CDR1 and CDR2 are MDHEN and SYDVKM. The CDR3: CASSLAPTVTDTQYF. CDR3 nucleotide sequence: TGTGCCAGCAGTTTGGCCCCTACAGTGACAGATACGCAGTATTTT.

This clonotype was counted ten times or more. This CDR3 is CASRPGTTGAYGYTF. In DNA form, the CDR3 reads TGTGCCAGCAGGCCTGGGACTACAGGGGCCTATGGCTACACCTTC. This chain uses TRBV7-3 with TRBJ1-2; TRBD1 matches at 7 bases. Unmatched junction bases numbered 11, after V lost 6 bases and J lost 4 bases. Germline V CDR1 and CDR2: SGHTA, FQGTGA. The CDR3 consists of 15 residues.

This clonotype was detected a few times. The chain is built from TRBV7-2 and TRBJ2-5, with 9 nucleotides matching TRBD2. Germline CDR1 reads SGHTA; CDR2 reads FQGNSA. The CDR3 runs 15 residues. V lost 5 bases and J lost 4; bases outside the gene matches: 8. The CDR3 reads CASSLGGAGGETQYF. The CDR3 nucleotides read TGTGCCAGCAGCCTCGGGGGAGCGGGAGGAGAGACCCAGTACTTC.

This clonotype was seen repeatedly, ten times or more. The V gene is TRBV25-1, the J gene TRBJ1-2; a possible D gene is TRBD1 (5 bases). CDR1 and CDR2 from the germline V gene are MGHDK and SYGVNS. The ends were cut back, 1 base at V and 1 base at J, with 7 bases in the middle. The CDR3 extends over 14 amino acids. The CDR3 DNA reads as TGTGCCAGCAGTGAATGGGGGGGTAACTATGGCTACACCTTC. Its protein product is CASSEWGGNYGYTF.

This clonotype was counted at least ten times. This rearrangement joins TRBV28 to TRBJ1-5, with TRBD1 identical over 7 bases. Germline CDR1 MDHEN, CDR2 SYDVKM. The V segment lost 3 bases and the J segment 5 bases; nucleotides outside the gene matches: 7. This CDR3 region has 15 residues. The CDR3 DNA sequence: TGTGCCAGCAGTTTTTTAGACAGGGAAGATCAGCCCCAGCATTTT. Protein product: CASSFLDREDQPQHF.

This clonotype came up many times. The V call is TRBV27, the J call TRBJ2-3, with a tentative D call TRBD2 (6 bases). There are 14 residues in the CDR3. V lost 3 bases and J 5 bases, leaving 12 bases between the germline ends. Germline V CDR1 and CDR2: MNHEY, SMNVEV (reference sequence). The CDR3 loop is CASSLFREQDTQYF. The CDR3 nucleotides are TGTGCCAGCAGTTTGTTTCGGGAGCAAGATACGCAGTATTTT.

The rearrangement joins TRBV9 to TRBJ1-1; TRBD1 is a possible D gene (5 bases). Trimming shortened V by 3 bases and J by 1 base, and 10 bases separated the two germline ends. The CDR3 contains 14 residues. Germline V gene lookup returns CDR1 SGDLS and CDR2 YYNGEE. The DNA of the CDR3 is TGTGCCAGCAGCGCGAACCAGGGGAACACTGAAGCTTTCTTT. Translating it yields CASSANQGNTEAFF.

Many counts were recorded for this clonotype. V usage is TRBV3-1 and J usage is TRBJ2-2; D may be TRBD2 (6 bases). In germline, CDR1 is LGHDT, CDR2 YNNKEL (reference sequence). CDR3 length: 16 amino acids. Trimming left V 1 base short and J 3 bases short, with 12 bases between. The CDR3 nucleotides read TGTGCCAGCAGCCAAGTTGCCGGGGAGGACACCGGGGAGCTGTTTTTT. Protein: CASSQVAGEDTGELFF.

This clonotype was recorded at least ten times. The chain is built from TRBV24-1 and TRBJ2-1; 7 nucleotides align to TRBD2. The junction had 6 bases not matched to a gene; V was cut back by 4 bases and J by 10 bases. The length of the CDR3 is 13 residues. From germline, CDR1 is KGHDR and CDR2 SFDVKD. CDR3 region: CATSDRLAHEQFF. The CDR3 nucleotides are TGTGCCACCAGTGACCGACTAGCTCACGAGCAGTTCTTC.

Many counts were recorded for this clonotype. The CDR3 spells CASPRAGLLRGTDTQYF. The CDR3 bases are TGTGCCAGCCCGAGGGCGGGATTATTGAGGGGCACAGATACGCAGTATTTT. This chain links TRBV12-3 or TRBV12-4 with TRBJ2-3; TRBD2 might be the D (6 bases). V was cut by 8 bases and J by 1 base, with 22 bases left in between. There are 17 residues in the CDR3.

In its sample, this clonotype was seen many times. The gene calls are TRBV5-1 and TRBJ2-3; possibly TRBD2 for D (6 bases). The CDR3 sequence is 16 residues long. V lost 2 bases and J 1 base, leaving 14 bases between the germline ends. Germline V CDR1 and CDR2: SGHRS, YFSETQ. DNA of the CDR3: TGCGCCAGCAGCTTAGAGCCGGGACTCCGCACAGATACGCAGTATTTT. This gives the protein CASSLEPGLRTDTQYF.

The rearrangement uses TRBV6-6 and TRBJ2-5; D is tentatively TRBD1 or TRBD2 (5 bases each). The germline V gene encodes CDR1 MNHNY and CDR2 SVGAGI (reference sequence). CDR3 length: 15 residues. Trimming stripped 3 bases from V and 4 bases from J, with 15 bases between. The CDR3 protein is CASSYSGTPPETQYF. CDR3 sequence (DNA): TGTGCCAGCAGTTATTCCGGGACCCCCCCAGAGACCCAGTACTTC.

This clonotype was recorded a few times. The V gene is TRBV7-2, the J gene TRBJ1-1; 7 bases match TRBD1. CDR1 is SGHTA, CDR2 FQGNSA, per germline. The CDR3 consists of 17 residues. V dropped 1 base and J dropped 0; count of bases not matched to a gene: 8. The CDR3 sequence: CASSLVVTGLMNTEAFF. Here the CDR3 DNA reads TGTGCCAGCAGCTTAGTTGTGACAGGGCTAATGAACACTGAAGCTTTCTTT.

This clonotype was detected many times. The chain couples TRBV4-1 to TRBJ2-3, with TRBD2 matching 7 bases. The CDR3 loop spans 15 amino acids. Germline loops: CDR1 MGHRA, CDR2 YSYEKL. J gave up 5 bases and V 1 base, and 6 bases lay outside the gene matches. CDR3 sequence (DNA): TGCGCCAGCAGCCAAGGAGAGCGGGGCGGAGATACGCAGTATTTT. Its protein is CASSQGERGGDTQYF.

V usage is TRBV7-2 and J usage is TRBJ2-1, with TRBD1 matching over 7 bases. J was trimmed by 6 bases and V by 5 bases; bases with no gene match: 13. The germline gives CDR1 SGHTA, CDR2 FQGNSA. This CDR3 is 16 amino acids long. The CDR3 sequence is CASSPRTGVIANEQFF. The CDR3 region has the DNA TGTGCCAGCAGCCCGAGGACAGGTGTCATAGCCAATGAGCAGTTCTTC. Together with reference TRBV7-2 and TRBJ2-1, the CDR3 gives the full variable domain: GAGVSQSPSNKVTEKGKDVELRCDPISGHTALYWYRQSLGQGLEFLIYFQGNSAPDKSGLPSDRFSAERTGGSVSTLTIQRTQQEDSAVYLCASSPRTGVIANEQFFGPGTRLTVL.

This clonotype has ten or more counts. The V and J genes are TRBV4-2 and TRBJ2-3; 9 bases are shared with TRBD1. The CDR3 covers 16 residues. The V and J ends lost 0 bases and 4 bases, in that order; junction bases with no gene match: 5. Germline V gene sequence: CDR1 LGHNA, CDR2 YNFKEQ. The chain's CDR3 is CASSQDLGQGADTQYF. In DNA form, the CDR3 reads TGTGCCAGCAGCCAAGATCTGGGACAGGGAGCAGATACGCAGTATTTT.

This clonotype was recorded at least ten times. The chain combines TRBV12-3 or TRBV12-4 with TRBJ1-4; D perhaps matches TRBD1 (5 bases). The V end lost 4 bases, the J end lost 0 bases, and 21 bases lay between the germline ends. The CDR3 is 19 residues long. CDR3 sequence (DNA): TGTGCCAGCAGTTCTACCACCGGGACCTTCTCTACAACTAATGAAAAACTGTTTTTT. It specifies CASSSTTGTFSTTNEKLFF.

There are many counts of this clonotype. The chain uses TRBV4-1 and TRBJ2-1, with D perhaps matching TRBD2 (6 bases). The CDR3 is made up of 17 amino acids. V was clipped by 4 bases and J by 0 bases, with 16 bases between them. The germline CDR1 and CDR2 sequences are MGHRA and YSYEKL. CDR3 nucleotide sequence: TGCGCCAGCAGCCCCCTGGTCCGGGGGAGCTCCTACAATGAGCAGTTCTTC. Its translation is CASSPLVRGSSYNEQFF.

This clonotype has more than one count but fewer than ten. The CDR3 spells CASSPDGGWSGYTF. The CDR3 nucleotides read TGTGCCAGCAGCCCGGACGGGGGATGGAGTGGCTACACCTTC. The rearrangement links TRBV27 to TRBJ1-2; D is perhaps TRBD1 (5 bases). This CDR3 is 14 amino acids long. CDR1 is MNHEY and CDR2 is SMNVEV in the germline V gene (reference sequence). V dropped 6 bases and J dropped 7 bases, with 18 bases sitting between them.

This clonotype was seen many times. The rearrangement uses TRBV15 and TRBJ2-5; a possible D gene is TRBD1 (6 bases). V was cut by 5 bases and J by 4 bases, with 14 bases left in between. The CDR3 is 14 residues long. Germline V gene sequence: CDR1 LNHNV, CDR2 YYDKDF (reference sequence). CDR3 nucleotides: TGTGCCACCAGCCCCCGTGAACAGGGAGAGACCCAGTACTTC. This translates into CATSPREQGETQYF.